These 22 T cell receptor beta chains originate from one sample sequenced in a study of healthy donors' naive CD4 and CD8 T cells. Starting from 450 to 550 ng of total RNA, TCR libraries were made with linear amplification. One entry per CDR3 protein results from TCRdb running MiXCR on the reads. This sample has 200,000 or so distinct CDR3 sequences, with under 85% found just once. Input material: naive CD4+ and CD8+ T cells sorted from blood, pooled from several donors. All receptors come from a pool of human donors in good health; the sample pools cells from several healthy donors.

Written as DNA, the CDR3 is TGCAGCGTGGCGGGACGCCTGGAGGGGACCCAGTACTTC. The encoded protein is CSVAGRLEGTQYF. This chain uses TRBV29-1 with TRBJ2-5; perhaps TRBD2 as D (6 bases). The V gene lost 6 bases and the J gene lost 7 bases, with 18 bases spanning the gap. Germline loops: CDR1 SQVTM, CDR2 ANQGSEA. The CDR3 has 13 amino acids.

J is TRBJ1-2 and V is TRBV12-5; unclear D gene. The CDR3 spans 13 residues. V was cut by 3 bases and J by 8 bases, with 13 bases left in between. CDR1 and CDR2 from the germline V gene are LGHNT and FRNRAP. The CDR3 coding sequence is TGTGCTAGTGGTTTAGTGCCCTTTGGGGGCTACACCTTC. Its translation: CASGLVPFGGYTF.

The chain has TRBV29-1 and TRBJ1-2; TRBD1 aligns across 7 bases. V lost 8 bases and J lost 8; bases outside the gene matches: 8. This CDR3 is built from 11 residues. Germline CDR1 SQVTM, CDR2 ANQGSEA. The DNA for the CDR3 is TGCAGCCTTCGGACAGGAAGGGGCTACACCTTC. It translates to CSLRTGRGYTF.

This clonotype occurred once. The rearrangement uses TRBV30 and TRBJ2-1; 15 positions match TRBD2. After removal of 7 bases from V and 4 bases from J, the junction contained 11 bases not matched to a gene. The CDR3 has 17 amino acids. Germline V gene lookup returns CDR1 GTSNPN and CDR2 SVGIG (reference sequence). This chain's CDR3 is CASTGLAGGRGYNEQFF. The CDR3, as DNA: TGTGCCTCGACGGGACTAGCGGGAGGTAGAGGGTACAATGAGCAGTTCTTC.

V gene TRBV28 combines with J gene TRBJ2-5; D gene unclear. The CDR3 is 14 amino acids. Deletions cut 6 bases from V and 0 bases from J, with 11 bases between. The germline V gene encodes CDR1 MDHEN and CDR2 SYDVKM. CDR3 coding DNA: TGTGCCAGCAGGCCTCAGAAGTACCAAGAGACCCAGTACTTC. Encoded protein: CASRPQKYQETQYF.

V usage is TRBV29-1 and J usage is TRBJ2-1; D perhaps matches TRBD1 (6 bases). The CDR3 totals 14 residues. V was trimmed by 3 bases and J by 0 bases, leaving 9 bases between them. Germline V gene sequence: CDR1 SQVTM, CDR2 ANQGSEA. The CDR3 nucleotides read TGCAGCGTTGATAGGGGGAGCTCCTACAATGAGCAGTTCTTC. Translating gives CSVDRGSSYNEQFF.

The chain has TRBV6-5 and TRBJ1-6, with unresolved D. V was trimmed by 4 bases and J by 0 bases, leaving 7 bases between them. CDR3 length: 15 residues. Per germline, CDR1 MNHEY and CDR2 SVGAGI. CDR3 DNA sequence: TGTGCCAGCAGTTGGGAGGACTCCTATAATTCACCCCTCCACTTT. It codes for CASSWEDSYNSPLHF.

This chain links TRBV4-3 with TRBJ2-7; D not certain. V lost 1 base and J 3 bases, leaving 10 bases between the germline ends. CDR1 and CDR2 (germline): LGHNA, YSLEER. This CDR3 comprises 14 residues. CDR3 sequence reads: CASSQVGPDYEQYV. Written as DNA, the CDR3 is TGCGCCAGCAGCCAAGTAGGGCCAGACTACGAGCAGTACGTC.

The chain recombines TRBV30 with TRBJ2-3; D perhaps matches TRBD2 (5 bases). The CDR3 is 14 residues long. Germline CDR1 reads GTSNPN; CDR2 reads SVGIG (reference sequence). Trimming pared 0 bases from V and 3 bases from J, leaving 10 bases between. CDR3 DNA sequence: TGTGCCTGGAGTGTACTCGGCGGGACAGATACGCAGTATTTT. Translated: CAWSVLGGTDTQYF.

Points on this clonotype: The junction departs from germline at one end; a sequencing error may be responsible. This chain uses TRBV19 with TRBJ2-2; TRBD2 might be the D (7 bases). Germline values: CDR1 LNHDA, CDR2 SQIVND (reference sequence). There are 17 residues in the CDR3. CDR3 DNA: TGTGCCAGATCGGGTGGATTCGAGCGGGACAACACCAGGGAGCTGTTTTTT. It specifies CARSGGFERDNTRELFF.

The genes are TRBV27 and TRBJ1-2; D not certain. Trimming took off 6 bases at V and 5 bases at J, with 10 bases between the two ends. Germline CDR1 and CDR2: MNHEY and SMNVEV (reference sequence). This CDR3 spans 12 amino acids. In DNA, the CDR3 is TGTGCCAGCAGGGGTAGGGATTATGGCTACACCTTC. Its translation is CASRGRDYGYTF.

The V call is TRBV6-6, the J call TRBJ2-1; the D is unclear. The CDR3 loop spans 13 amino acids. V was cut by 4 bases and J by 7 bases, with 11 bases left in between. CDR1 and CDR2 from the germline V gene are MNHNY and SVGAGI (reference sequence). The CDR3 DNA reads TGTGCCAGCAGTTCCCTACGAGGAAATGAGCAGTTCTTC. Its protein product is CASSSLRGNEQFF.

This chain connects TRBV29-1 to TRBJ2-5, with 7 nucleotides matching TRBD1. Germline CDR1 SQVTM, CDR2 ANQGSEA. V shed 7 bases and J 5 bases; nucleotides not matched to a gene: 10. The CDR3 extends over 13 amino acids. The CDR3 DNA sequence: TGCAGCGCTGGACAGGTGGCGGGCGAGACCCAGTACTTC. Amino acid sequence: CSAGQVAGETQYF.

The V and J genes are TRBV29-1 and TRBJ2-7; D is unclear. There are 12 residues in the CDR3. Germline assignment: CDR1 SQVTM and CDR2 ANQGSEA. The germline V and J ends were trimmed by 2 bases and 6 bases, with 11 bases remaining between them. The chain's CDR3 is CSVEKSPSEQYF. The CDR3 DNA reads TGCAGCGTTGAAAAATCTCCCTCCGAGCAGTACTTC.

This clonotype was observed a handful of times. V is TRBV4-3 and J is TRBJ1-2; maybe TRBD1 (5 bases). CDR1 and CDR2 from the germline V gene are LGHNA and YSLEER. Trimming pared 0 bases from V and 0 bases from J, leaving 17 bases between. The CDR3 is 18 residues long. The CDR3 sequence is CASSQEPDPGPANYGYTF. The CDR3 DNA reads TGCGCCAGCAGCCAAGAACCCGATCCGGGACCCGCTAACTATGGCTACACCTTC.

The V gene is TRBV15, the J gene TRBJ1-3, with a tentative D call TRBD1 (6 bases). Per germline, CDR1 LNHNV and CDR2 YYDKDF (reference sequence). V was trimmed by 0 bases and J by 3 bases, leaving 15 bases between them. This CDR3 is 17 amino acids long. The CDR3 sequence: CATSRDYRASSGNTIYF. The CDR3 coding sequence is TGTGCCACCAGCAGAGATTACAGGGCGTCGAGTGGAAACACCATATATTTT.

The V gene is TRBV11-2, the J gene TRBJ2-2, with 7 nucleotides matching TRBD2. The CDR3 sequence is 17 residues long. Germline trimming cut 0 bases from V and 7 bases from J; bases unmatched to any gene: 11. In germline, CDR1 is SGHAT, CDR2 FQNNGV. DNA for the CDR3: TGTGCCAGCAGCTTAGATGGGCTAGCGGAGACGGACGGGGAGCTGTTTTTT. It translates to CASSLDGLAETDGELFF.

The rearrangement links TRBV4-3 to TRBJ2-1, with 13 bases aligning to TRBD2. In germline, CDR1 is LGHNA, CDR2 YSLEER. V was pared by 0 bases and J by 4 bases, with 6 bases of the junction left unmatched. CDR3 length equals 18 residues. CDR3 protein: CASSQDRLAGGGYNEQFF. The CDR3 region has the DNA TGCGCCAGCAGCCAAGATAGACTAGCGGGAGGTGGGTACAATGAGCAGTTCTTC.

J is TRBJ1-1 and V is TRBV27; D might be TRBD1 (6 bases). Trimming removed 5 bases at V and 5 bases at J, with 15 bases between. Germline V gives CDR1 MNHEY, CDR2 SMNVEV (reference sequence). This CDR3 contains 14 residues. The CDR3 coding sequence is TGTGCCAGCAGTAAAGACAGGATTCCTACTGAAGCTTTCTTT. This translates into CASSKDRIPTEAFF.

The chain recombines TRBV6-5 with TRBJ2-7, with D perhaps matching TRBD1 (5 bases). Germline V gene data show CDR1 as MNHEY and CDR2 as SVGAGI. V was trimmed by 0 bases and J by 9 bases, leaving 15 bases between them. CDR3 length: 14 amino acids. CDR3 residues: CASSYSGVPGVQYF. DNA of the CDR3: TGTGCCAGCAGTTACTCAGGGGTGCCCGGCGTGCAGTACTTC.

The V and J genes are TRBV29-1 and TRBJ2-3; TRBD2 matches at 9 bases. Germline loops: CDR1 SQVTM, CDR2 ANQGSEA. The CDR3 contains 17 residues. V lost 3 bases to trimming and J lost 1 base; unmatched junction nucleotides: 11. This CDR3 is CSVEDLSGRWGTDTQYF. As DNA, the CDR3 is TGCAGCGTTGAGGATCTTAGCGGGAGATGGGGCACAGATACGCAGTATTTT.

The chain carries TRBV6-2 or TRBV6-3 and TRBJ2-1; 8 bases fit TRBD2. The CDR3 spans 17 residues. CDR1 and CDR2 from the germline V gene are MNHEY and SVGEGT. The V and J ends lost 4 bases and 5 bases, in that order; junction bases with no gene match: 13. CDR3 bases: TGTGCCAGCAGTTTTTACCATCAGGGACTAGGACACAATGAGCAGTTCTTC. Its translation is CASSFYHQGLGHNEQFF.